The next 3 T cell receptor beta chains were all read from a single sample in a study of regulatory T cells in long-lasting Graves disease. Arm-PCR of CDR3 regions and iRepertoire HTBI primers were the basis on which TCR beta libraries were built. MiXCR, run by TCRdb on the multiplex PCR reads, gives a single entry per CDR3 protein. The table shows some 490,000 distinct CDR3 sequences, with 12% occurring only once. Time point noted: newly diagnosed GD, antithyroid drugs for less than 3 months. PBMC-extracted RNA yielded the TCR library. This same sample was also part of a study on T cells in Graves' hyperthyroidism and ophthalmopathy.

This sample comprised peripheral blood mononuclear cells (PBMCs), obtained at new diagnosis, from a patient treated with antithyroid drugs. These receptors were taken from a woman aged 25 to 39 with Graves disease.

The chain combines TRBV20-1 with TRBJ1-2, with 8 bases fitting TRBD1. Per germline, CDR1 DFQATT and CDR2 SNEGSKA (reference sequence). The CDR3 is 17 amino acids. V was clipped by 4 bases and J by 4 bases; unmatched bases: 17. The CDR3 loop is CSATVLESVGTGYGYTF. CDR3 in DNA: TGCAGTGCTACAGTGCTTGAAAGTGTTGGGACAGGCTATGGCTACACCTTC.

In this sample, this clonotype turned up many times. The rearrangement joins TRBV12-3 or TRBV12-4 to TRBJ2-3; maybe TRBD2 (5 bases). Trimming removed 2 bases at V and 2 bases at J, with 11 bases between. The CDR3 length is 15 residues. CDR3 DNA: TGTGCCAGCAGTTTATCAGAGGGTGTCACAGATACGCAGTATTTT. This codes for CASSLSEGVTDTQYF.

This clonotype was seen a few times. CDR3 amino acids: CASSLELGSTEAFF. The CDR3 nucleotides read TGTGCCAGCAGCTTAGAACTGGGGAGCACTGAAGCTTTCTTT. The gene calls are TRBV7-9 and TRBJ1-1; unclear D gene. In germline, CDR1 is SEHNR, CDR2 FQNEAQ (reference sequence). There are 14 residues in the CDR3. V was trimmed by 1 base and J by 4 bases, leaving 10 bases between them.